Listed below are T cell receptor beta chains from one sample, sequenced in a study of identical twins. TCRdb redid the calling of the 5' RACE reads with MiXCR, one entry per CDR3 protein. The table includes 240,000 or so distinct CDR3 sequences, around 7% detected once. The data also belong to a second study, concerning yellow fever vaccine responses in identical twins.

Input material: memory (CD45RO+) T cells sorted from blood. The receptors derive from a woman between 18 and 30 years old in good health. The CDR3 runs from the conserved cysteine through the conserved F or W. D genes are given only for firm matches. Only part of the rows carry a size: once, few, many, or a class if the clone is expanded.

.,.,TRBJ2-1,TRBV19,TGTGCCAGTAGTATTGCCAGGGGTAACAATGAGCAGTTCTTC,CASSIARGNNEQFF
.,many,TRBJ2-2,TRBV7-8,TGTGCCAGCAGCGGACGGGACTTTGCGAACACCGGGGAGCTGTTTTTT,CASSGRDFANTGELFF
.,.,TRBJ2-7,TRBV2,TGTGCCAGCAGTGACAGTTTCGAGCAGTACTTC,CASSDSFEQYF
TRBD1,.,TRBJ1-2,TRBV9,TGTGCCAGCAGCACCCGGACAGGTGATCTCTATGGCTACACCTTC,CASSTRTGDLYGYTF
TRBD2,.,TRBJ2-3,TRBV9,TGTGCCAGCAGCGTAGCTACTAGCGGGAGCGGGAGGGATACGCAGTATTTT,CASSVATSGSGRDTQYF
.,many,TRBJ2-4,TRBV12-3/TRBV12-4,TGTGCCAGCAGTGACCCCCTAGCGAGCGAGGGAAACATTCAGTACTTC,CASSDPLASEGNIQYF
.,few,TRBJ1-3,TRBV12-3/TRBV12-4,TGTGCCAGCACACCCCTGTTGCCACCTTCTGGAAACACCATATATTTT,CASTPLLPPSGNTIYF
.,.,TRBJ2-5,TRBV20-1,TGCAGTGCTAGAGATAATTGGGTGGAGACCCAGTACTTC,CSARDNWVETQYF
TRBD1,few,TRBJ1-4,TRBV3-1,TGTGCCAGCAGCCTGACAGGGGCGGCAATTGAGGGAAAACTGTTTTTT,CASSLTGAAIEGKLFF
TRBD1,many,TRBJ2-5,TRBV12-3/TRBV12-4,TGTGCCAGCAGCTCTCCGGGACAGCAACAAGAGACCCAGTACTTC,CASSSPGQQQETQYF
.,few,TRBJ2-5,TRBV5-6,TGTGCCAGCAGCACCAGGGGAGAAGAGACCCAGTACTTC,CASSTRGEETQYF
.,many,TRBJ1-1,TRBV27,TGTGCCAGCAGTTTACTGGGTTTCGTCACTGAAGCTTTCTTT,CASSLLGFVTEAFF
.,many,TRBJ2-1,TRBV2,TGTGCCAGCAGTGGATACAATGAGCAGTTCTTC,CASSGYNEQFF
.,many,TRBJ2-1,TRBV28,TGTGCCAGCAACCGTTGGGCCCCAGGTGAGCAGTTCTTC,CASNRWAPGEQFF
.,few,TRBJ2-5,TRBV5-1,TGCGCCAGCAGCTTGGACGGGGGCTCGCGGGAGACCCAGTACTTC,CASSLDGGSRETQYF
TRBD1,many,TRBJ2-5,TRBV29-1,TGCAGCGTGCAACCGGGACAGGGGTACGAAGAGACCCAGTACTTC,CSVQPGQGYEETQYF
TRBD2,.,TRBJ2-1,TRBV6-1,TGTGCCAGCAGTGAACTGCCAGCGGGAGTACTAAGGAGCTCCTACAATGAGCAGTTCTTC,CASSELPAGVLRSSYNEQFF
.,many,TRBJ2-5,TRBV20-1,TGCAGTGCCGGGAGAGAGACCCAGTACTTC,CSAGRETQYF
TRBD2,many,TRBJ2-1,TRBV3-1,TGTGCCAGCAGCGATCCTAAGCGGGAGGCTTCCTACAATGAGCAGTTCTTC,CASSDPKREASYNEQFF
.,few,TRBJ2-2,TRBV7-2,TGTGCCAGCAGCTTATTTTGGGCAACGAGAAGCACCGGGGAGCTGTTTTTT,CASSLFWATRSTGELFF
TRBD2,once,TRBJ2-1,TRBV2,TGTACCTTCTCCTGGGAGTATATTACGAGCGGGGAAACCTACAATGAGCAGTTCTTC,CTFSWEYITSGETYNEQFF
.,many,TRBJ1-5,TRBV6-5,TGTGCCAGCAGTTACTCGGACGAGCCTTCCTCAGCTCCCCAGCATTTT,CASSYSDEPSSAPQHF
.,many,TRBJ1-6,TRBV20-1,TGCAGTGCTACAGGATGGGGTACGGATTCACCCCTCCACTTT,CSATGWGTDSPLHF